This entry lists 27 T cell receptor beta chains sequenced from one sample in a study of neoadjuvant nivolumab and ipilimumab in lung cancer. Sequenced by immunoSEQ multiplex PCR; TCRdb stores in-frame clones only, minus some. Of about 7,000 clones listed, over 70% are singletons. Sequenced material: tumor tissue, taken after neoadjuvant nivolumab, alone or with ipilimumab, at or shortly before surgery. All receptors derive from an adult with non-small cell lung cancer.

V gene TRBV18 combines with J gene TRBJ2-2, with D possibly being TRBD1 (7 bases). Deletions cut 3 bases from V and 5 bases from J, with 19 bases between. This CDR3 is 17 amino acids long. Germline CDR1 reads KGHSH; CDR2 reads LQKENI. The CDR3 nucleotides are TGTGCCAGCTCACCGACCACTACAGGGGCGGGAACCGGGGAGCTGTTTTTT. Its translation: CASSPTTTGAGTGELFF. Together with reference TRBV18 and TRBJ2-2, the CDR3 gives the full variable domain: NAGVMQNPRHLVRRRGQEARLRCSPMKGHSHVYWYRQLPEEGLKFMVYLQKENIIDESGMPKERFSAEFPKEGPSILRIQQVVRGDSAAYFCASSPTTTGAGTGELFFGEGSRLTVL.

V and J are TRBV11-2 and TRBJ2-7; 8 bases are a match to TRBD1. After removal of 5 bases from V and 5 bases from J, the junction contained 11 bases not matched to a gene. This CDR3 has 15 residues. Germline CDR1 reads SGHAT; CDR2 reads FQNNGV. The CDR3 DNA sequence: TGTGCCAGCAGCCGACAGGGGCGAAGGATCGACGAGCAGTACTTC. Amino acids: CASSRQGRRIDEQYF.

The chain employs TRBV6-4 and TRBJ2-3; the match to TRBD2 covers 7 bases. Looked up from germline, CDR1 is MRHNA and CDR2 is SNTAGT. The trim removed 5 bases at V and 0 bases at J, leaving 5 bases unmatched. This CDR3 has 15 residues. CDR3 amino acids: CASSSGASSTDTQYF. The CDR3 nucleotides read TGTGCCAGCAGTAGCGGGGCCTCTAGCACAGATACGCAGTATTTT.

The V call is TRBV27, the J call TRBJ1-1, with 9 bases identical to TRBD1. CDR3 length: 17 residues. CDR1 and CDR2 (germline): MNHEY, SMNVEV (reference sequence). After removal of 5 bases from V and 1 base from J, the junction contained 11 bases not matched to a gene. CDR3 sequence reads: CASSPDKDRGRNTEAFF. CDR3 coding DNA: TGTGCCAGCAGTCCCGACAAGGACAGGGGACGGAACACTGAAGCTTTCTTT.

The CDR3 sequence: CASSPGREGTEAFF. As DNA, the CDR3 is TGTGCCAGCTCACCAGGCAGGGAGGGGACTGAAGCTTTCTTT. The rearrangement links TRBV18 to TRBJ1-1; the D gene is possibly TRBD1 (5 bases). CDR1 and CDR2 from the germline V gene are KGHSH and LQKENI. V was shortened by 2 bases and J by 5 bases, with 12 bases between the two germline ends. This CDR3 has 14 residues.

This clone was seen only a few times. CDR3 in DNA: TGTGCCAGCAGTCAATTTAGCGGGGGGGAGTACAATGAGCAGTTCTTC. Amino acid sequence: CASSQFSGGEYNEQFF. The chain carries TRBV7-3 and TRBJ2-1; 11 nucleotides align to TRBD2. The germline V gene encodes CDR1 SGHTA and CDR2 FQGTGA. J gave up 4 bases and V 6 bases, and 8 bases lay outside the gene matches. This CDR3 spans 16 amino acids. The full variable domain, rest sourced from reference TRBV7-3 and TRBJ2-1, is GAGVSQTPSNKVTEKGKYVELRCDPISGHTALYWYRQSLGQGPEFLIYFQGTGAADDSGLPNDRFFAVRPEGSVSTLKIQRTERGDSAVYLCASSQFSGGEYNEQFFGPGTRLTVL.

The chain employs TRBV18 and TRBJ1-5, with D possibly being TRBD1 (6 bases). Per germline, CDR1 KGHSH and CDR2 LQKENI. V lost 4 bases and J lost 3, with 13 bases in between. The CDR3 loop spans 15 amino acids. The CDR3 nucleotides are TGTGCCAGCTCACAAAACCAGGGGAACAATCAGCCCCAGCATTTT. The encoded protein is CASSQNQGNNQPQHF.

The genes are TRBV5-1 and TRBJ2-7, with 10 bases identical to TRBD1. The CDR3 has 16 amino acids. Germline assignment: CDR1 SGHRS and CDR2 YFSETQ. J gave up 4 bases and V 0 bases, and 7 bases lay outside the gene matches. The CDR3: CASSLATTGGPYEQYF. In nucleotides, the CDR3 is TGCGCCAGCAGCTTGGCGACGACAGGGGGCCCTTACGAGCAGTACTTC. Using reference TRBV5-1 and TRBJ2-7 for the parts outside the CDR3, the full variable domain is KAGVTQTPRYLIKTRGQQVTLSCSPISGHRSVSWYQQTPGQGLQFLFEYFSETQRNKGNFPGRFSGRQFSNSRSEMNVSTLELGDSALYLCASSLATTGGPYEQYFGPGTRLTVT.

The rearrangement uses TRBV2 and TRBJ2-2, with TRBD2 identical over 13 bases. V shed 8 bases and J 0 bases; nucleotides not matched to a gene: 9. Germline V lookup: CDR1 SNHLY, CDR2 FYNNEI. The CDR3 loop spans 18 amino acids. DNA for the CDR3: TGTGCCAGCCGAAGCCTACTAGCGGGGGGGTCGAACACCGGGGAGCTGTTTTTT. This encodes CASRSLLAGGSNTGELFF.

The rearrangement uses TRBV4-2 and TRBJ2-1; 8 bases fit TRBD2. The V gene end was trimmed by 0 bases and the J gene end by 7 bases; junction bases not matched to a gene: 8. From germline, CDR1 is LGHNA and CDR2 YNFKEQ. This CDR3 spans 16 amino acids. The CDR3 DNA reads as TGTGCCAGCAGCCAAGATCTAGGAACGGGGGGGAATGAGCAGTTCTTC. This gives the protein CASSQDLGTGGNEQFF.

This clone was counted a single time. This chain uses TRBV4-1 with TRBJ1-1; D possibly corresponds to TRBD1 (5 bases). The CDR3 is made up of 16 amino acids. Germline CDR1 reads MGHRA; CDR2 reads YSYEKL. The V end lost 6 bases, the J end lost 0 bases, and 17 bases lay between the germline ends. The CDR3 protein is CASRGEGMGLNTEAFF. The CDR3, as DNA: TGCGCCAGCAGGGGGGAAGGCATGGGGTTGAACACTGAAGCTTTCTTT.

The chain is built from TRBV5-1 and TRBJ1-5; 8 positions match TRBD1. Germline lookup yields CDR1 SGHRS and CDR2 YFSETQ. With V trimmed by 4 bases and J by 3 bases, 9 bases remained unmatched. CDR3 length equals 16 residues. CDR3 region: CASSNHRGVPNQPQHF. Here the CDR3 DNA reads TGCGCCAGCAGCAACCACAGGGGGGTCCCCAATCAGCCCCAGCATTTT.

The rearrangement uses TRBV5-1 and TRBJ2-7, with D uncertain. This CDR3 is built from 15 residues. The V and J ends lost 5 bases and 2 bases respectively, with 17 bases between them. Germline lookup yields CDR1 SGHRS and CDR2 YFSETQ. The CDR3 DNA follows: TGCGCCAGCAGTCTCCGGCGAACTTCTCCCTACGAGCAGTACTTC. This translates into CASSLRRTSPYEQYF.

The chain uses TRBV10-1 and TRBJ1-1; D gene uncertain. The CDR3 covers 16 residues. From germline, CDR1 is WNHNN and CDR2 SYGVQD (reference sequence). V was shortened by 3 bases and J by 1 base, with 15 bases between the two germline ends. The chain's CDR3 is CASSERMAAPNTEAFF. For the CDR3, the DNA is TGCGCCAGCAGTGAACGAATGGCAGCGCCGAACACTGAAGCTTTCTTT.

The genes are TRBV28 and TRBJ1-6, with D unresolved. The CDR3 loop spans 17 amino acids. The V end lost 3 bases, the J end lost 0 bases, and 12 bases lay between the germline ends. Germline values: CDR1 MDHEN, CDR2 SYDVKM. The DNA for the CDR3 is TGTGCCAGCAGTTTCGAGGTCGGCAGCTCCTATAATTCACCCCTCCACTTT. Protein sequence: CASSFEVGSSYNSPLHF.

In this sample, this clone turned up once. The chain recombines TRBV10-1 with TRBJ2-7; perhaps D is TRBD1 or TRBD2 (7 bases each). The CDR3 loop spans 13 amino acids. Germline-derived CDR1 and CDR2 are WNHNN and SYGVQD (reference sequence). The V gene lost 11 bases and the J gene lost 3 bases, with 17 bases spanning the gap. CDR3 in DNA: TGCGCCGTCAGCCCAGGGGGGGACTACGAGCAGTACTTC. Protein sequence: CAVSPGGDYEQYF.

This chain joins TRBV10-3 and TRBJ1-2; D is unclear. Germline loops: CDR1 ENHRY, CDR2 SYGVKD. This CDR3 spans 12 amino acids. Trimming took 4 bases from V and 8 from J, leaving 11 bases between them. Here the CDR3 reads CAISVDGYGYTF. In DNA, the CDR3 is TGTGCCATCAGTGTCGACGGGTACGGCTACACCTTC.

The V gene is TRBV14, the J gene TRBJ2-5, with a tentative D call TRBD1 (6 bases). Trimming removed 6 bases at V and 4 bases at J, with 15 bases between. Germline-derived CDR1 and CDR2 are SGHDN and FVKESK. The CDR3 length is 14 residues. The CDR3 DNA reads TGTGCCAGCAGATACAGACAGGTCCGAGAGACCCAGTACTTC. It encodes CASRYRQVRETQYF.

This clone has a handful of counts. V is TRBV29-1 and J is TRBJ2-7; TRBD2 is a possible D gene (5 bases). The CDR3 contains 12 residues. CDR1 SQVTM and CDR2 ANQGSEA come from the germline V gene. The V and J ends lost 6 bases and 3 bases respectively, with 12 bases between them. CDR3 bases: TGCAGCGTCCTCGGACTGGACTACGAGCAGTACTTC. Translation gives CSVLGLDYEQYF.

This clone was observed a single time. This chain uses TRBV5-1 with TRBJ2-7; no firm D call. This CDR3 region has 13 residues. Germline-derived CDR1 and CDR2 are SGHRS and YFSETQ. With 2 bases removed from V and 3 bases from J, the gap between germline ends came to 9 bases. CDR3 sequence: CASSLDTGYEQYF. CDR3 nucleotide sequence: TGCGCCAGCAGCTTAGATACGGGCTACGAGCAGTACTTC.

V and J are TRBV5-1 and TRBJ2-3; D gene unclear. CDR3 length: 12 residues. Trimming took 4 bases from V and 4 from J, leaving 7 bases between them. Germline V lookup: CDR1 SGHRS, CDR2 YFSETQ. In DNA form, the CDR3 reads TGCGCCAGCAGCCTGTCAGCAGATACGCAGTATTTT. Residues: CASSLSADTQYF.

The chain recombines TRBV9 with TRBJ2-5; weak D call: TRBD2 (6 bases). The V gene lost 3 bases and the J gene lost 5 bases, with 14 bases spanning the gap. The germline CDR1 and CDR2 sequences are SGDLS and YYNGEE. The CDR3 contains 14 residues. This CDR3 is CASSAEGLGETQYF. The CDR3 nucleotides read TGTGCCAGCAGCGCGGAGGGATTGGGGGAGACCCAGTACTTC.

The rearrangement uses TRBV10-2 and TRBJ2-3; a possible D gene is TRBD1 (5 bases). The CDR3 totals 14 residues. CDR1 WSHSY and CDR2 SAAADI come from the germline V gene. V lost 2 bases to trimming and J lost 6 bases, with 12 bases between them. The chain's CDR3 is CASSEGRDGDTQYF. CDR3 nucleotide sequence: TGCGCCAGCAGTGAGGGCAGGGATGGGGATACGCAGTATTTT.

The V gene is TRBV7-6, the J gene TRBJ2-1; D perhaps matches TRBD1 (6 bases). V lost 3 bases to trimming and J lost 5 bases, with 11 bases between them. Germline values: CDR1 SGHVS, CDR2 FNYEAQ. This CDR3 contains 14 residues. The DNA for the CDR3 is TGTGCCAGCAGCTTGGGGACATCCGACAATGAGCAGTTCTTC. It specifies CASSLGTSDNEQFF.

The CDR3 nucleotides read TGTGCCAGCAGCCTACAGGGTTCTAATTCACCCCTCCACTTT. It codes for CASSLQGSNSPLHF. The J gene is TRBJ1-6, the V gene TRBV5-4; D may be TRBD1 (6 bases). Deletions cut 4 bases from V and 6 bases from J, with 11 bases between. Per the germline V gene, CDR1 is SGHNT and CDR2 is YYREEE (reference sequence). CDR3 length equals 14 residues.

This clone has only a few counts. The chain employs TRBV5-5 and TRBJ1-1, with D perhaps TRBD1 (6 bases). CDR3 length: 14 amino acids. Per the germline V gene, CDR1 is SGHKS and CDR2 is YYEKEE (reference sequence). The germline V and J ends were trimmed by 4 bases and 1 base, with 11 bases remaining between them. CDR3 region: CASSLQGTNTEAFF. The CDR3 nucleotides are TGTGCCAGCAGCCTACAGGGTACGAACACTGAAGCTTTCTTT.

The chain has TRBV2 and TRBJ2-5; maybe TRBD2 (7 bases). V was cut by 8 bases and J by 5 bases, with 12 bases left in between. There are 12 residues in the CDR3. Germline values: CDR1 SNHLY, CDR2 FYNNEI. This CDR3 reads CASGGGLETQYF. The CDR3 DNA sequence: TGTGCCAGCGGGGGGGGGCTGGAGACCCAGTACTTC.